This T cell receptor beta chain was documented in a study of radiotherapy plus CTLA-4 blockade in lung cancer. Clones were read by immunoSEQ multiplex PCR, and TCRdb kept only the in-frame ones, dropping some. The sample yields roughly 90,000 clones, 55% to 75% seen once. Lung cancer patients with chemo-refractory metastatic non-small-cell disease were given focal radiation plus CTLA-4 blockade with ipilimumab. CDR1 is SGHVS and CDR2 is FNYEAQ in the germline V gene. CDR3 length equals 13 residues. V gave up 3 bases and J gave up 2 bases, with 7 bases separating them. The origin of this receptor is a human donor with non-small cell lung cancer that progressed on radiotherapy plus ipilimumab. The V and J genes are TRBV7-6 and TRBJ1-2; D gene ambiguous. The sample was peripheral blood, taken from a patient treated with radiotherapy plus ipilimumab. The CDR3 DNA reads as TGTGCCAGCAGCTTTGCTGAAAACTATGGCTACACCTTC. Protein sequence: CASSFAENYGYTF.